These 11 T cell receptor beta chains were all obtained from the same sample, sequenced in a study of shared clonotypes between healthy human individuals (dated by TCRdb to 2019 to 2021). The method was the immunoSEQ multiplex PCR assay. This is the immuneACCESS table as TCRdb keeps it, with only in-frame sequences that have V and J called. A part of the clones is gone; compared with another copy, unresolved V genes explain less than half, and the rest is unexplained. Counted in this sample were approximately 640,000 clones; roughly 78% of them appeared once. The biggest ten clones account for around 2% of the sample. The specimen was memory CD4+ T cells sorted from blood. The sample's cell subset or site label, in plain terms: CD45RA-negative fraction. These receptors were taken from a woman aged 30 to 39 in good health.

The V and J genes are TRBV6-5 and TRBJ2-2; D call uncertain. The CDR3 sequence is 12 residues long. Trimming shortened V by 0 bases and J by 6 bases, and 2 bases separated the two germline ends. Per germline, CDR1 MNHEY and CDR2 SVGAGI. In nucleotides, the CDR3 is TGTGCCAGCAGTTACTCGGCCGGGGAGCTGTTTTTT. Amino acid sequence: CASSYSAGELFF.

This rearrangement joins TRBV6-6 to TRBJ2-7, with 10 bases aligning to TRBD2. CDR3 length: 15 residues. Germline V gives CDR1 MNHNY, CDR2 SVGAGI (reference sequence). The junction had 8 bases not matched to a gene; V was cut back by 6 bases and J by 3 bases. The CDR3 loop is CASSSAGGPVYEQYF. For the CDR3, the DNA is TGTGCCAGCAGCTCAGCGGGAGGGCCTGTCTACGAGCAGTACTTC.

V gene TRBV19 combines with J gene TRBJ2-4; 10 bases are shared with TRBD2. The CDR3 loop spans 15 amino acids. Germline CDR1 reads LNHDA; CDR2 reads SQIVND (reference sequence). J gave up 4 bases and V 6 bases, and 6 bases lay outside the gene matches. This CDR3 reads CASSTGLAVKNIQYF. In DNA, the CDR3 is TGTGCCAGTAGCACCGGACTAGCGGTAAAAAACATTCAGTACTTC.

V usage is TRBV11-2 and J usage is TRBJ2-2, with D unclear. CDR1 SGHAT and CDR2 FQNNGV come from the germline V gene. V was cut by 5 bases and J by 4 bases, with 14 bases left in between. This CDR3 spans 15 amino acids. CDR3 sequence reads: CASSPQLSGTGELFF. CDR3 bases: TGTGCCAGCAGCCCCCAGTTATCCGGCACCGGGGAGCTGTTTTTT.

The table lists this clone with a count of one. The rearrangement uses TRBV7-2 and TRBJ1-4, with a tentative D call TRBD1 (6 bases). V was pared by 5 bases and J by 0 bases, with 13 bases between. The germline gives CDR1 SGHTA, CDR2 FQGNSA. This CDR3 has 16 residues. CDR3 residues: CASSPQQGATNEKLFF. CDR3 coding DNA: TGTGCCAGCAGCCCCCAACAGGGCGCAACTAATGAAAAACTGTTTTTT. Full variable domain (missing parts from reference TRBV7-2 and TRBJ1-4): GAGVSQSPSNKVTEKGKDVELRCDPISGHTALYWYRQSLGQGLEFLIYFQGNSAPDKSGLPSDRFSAERTGGSVSTLTIQRTQQEDSAVYLCASSPQQGATNEKLFFGSGTQLSVL.

This sequence joins TRBV6-6 and TRBJ1-4; TRBD1 aligns across 9 bases. This CDR3 contains 14 residues. Germline-derived CDR1 and CDR2 are MNHNY and SVGAGI (reference sequence). V was clipped by 6 bases and J by 7 bases; unmatched bases: 6. Here the CDR3 DNA reads TGTGCCAGCAGGGCGGGACAGGGAAGTGAAAAACTGTTTTTT. Translating gives CASRAGQGSEKLFF.

V is TRBV21-1 and J is TRBJ2-7; TRBD2, the table's D call, lacks a check against the DNA. TRBV21-1 is a pseudogene locus. The CDR3 covers 16 residues. The CDR3 DNA reads TGTGCCAGCAGCAAAGAGGTCCCGGGCGGGACCTACGAGCAGTACTTC. This codes for CASSKEVPGGTYEQYF.

This chain connects TRBV9 to TRBJ2-2, with TRBD2 identical over 8 bases. Germline CDR1 is SGDLS and CDR2 is YYNGEE. The CDR3 contains 14 residues. The V gene end was trimmed by 7 bases and the J gene end by 6 bases; junction bases not matched to a gene: 8. CDR3 region: CASRGGLAAGELFF. In DNA form, the CDR3 reads TGTGCCAGCCGCGGAGGACTAGCCGCCGGGGAGCTGTTTTTT.

The chain links TRBV7-9 to TRBJ1-3; D is perhaps TRBD1 (5 bases). V was pared by 4 bases and J by 0 bases, with 16 bases between. Germline assignment: CDR1 SEHNR and CDR2 FQNEAQ (reference sequence). CDR3 length: 17 amino acids. The CDR3 is CASSSNGWGSSGNTIYF. The DNA of the CDR3 is TGTGCCAGCAGCTCCAACGGTTGGGGCAGCTCTGGAAACACCATATATTTT.

The rearrangement joins TRBV11-1 to TRBJ2-7; 8 bases align to TRBD1. Looked up from germline, CDR1 is SGHAT and CDR2 is FQDESV (reference sequence). The CDR3 loop spans 15 amino acids. After removal of 1 base from V and 0 bases from J, the junction contained 2 bases not matched to a gene. The CDR3 DNA follows: TGTGCCAGCAGCTTAGGGACAGGGCCCTCCTACGAGCAGTACTTC. Protein product: CASSLGTGPSYEQYF.

The V call is TRBV5-1, the J call TRBJ2-2; tentatively, D is TRBD2 (5 bases). Looked up from germline, CDR1 is SGHRS and CDR2 is YFSETQ. This CDR3 comprises 17 residues. CDR3 residues: CAALRRSRWGNTGELFF. CDR3 in DNA: TGCGCTGCCCTCAGGAGGTCTCGGTGGGGAAACACCGGGGAGCTGTTTTTT.